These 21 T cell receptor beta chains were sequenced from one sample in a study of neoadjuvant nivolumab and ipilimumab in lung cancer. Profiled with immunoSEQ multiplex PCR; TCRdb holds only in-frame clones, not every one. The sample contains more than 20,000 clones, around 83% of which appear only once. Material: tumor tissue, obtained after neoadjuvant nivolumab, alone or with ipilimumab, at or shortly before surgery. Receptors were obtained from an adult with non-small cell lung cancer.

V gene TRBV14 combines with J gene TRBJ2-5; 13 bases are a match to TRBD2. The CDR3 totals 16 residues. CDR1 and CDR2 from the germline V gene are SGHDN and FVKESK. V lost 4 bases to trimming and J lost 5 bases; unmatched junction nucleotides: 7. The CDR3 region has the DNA TGTGCCAGCAGCCTCGGACTAGCGGGAGTCTGGGAGACCCAGTACTTC. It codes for CASSLGLAGVWETQYF.

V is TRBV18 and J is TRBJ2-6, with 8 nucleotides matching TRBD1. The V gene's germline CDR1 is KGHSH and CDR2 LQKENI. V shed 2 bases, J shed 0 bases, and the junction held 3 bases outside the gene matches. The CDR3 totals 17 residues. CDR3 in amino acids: CASSPAGQVSGANVLTF. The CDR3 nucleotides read TGTGCCAGCTCACCAGCGGGACAGGTCTCTGGGGCCAACGTCCTGACTTTC.

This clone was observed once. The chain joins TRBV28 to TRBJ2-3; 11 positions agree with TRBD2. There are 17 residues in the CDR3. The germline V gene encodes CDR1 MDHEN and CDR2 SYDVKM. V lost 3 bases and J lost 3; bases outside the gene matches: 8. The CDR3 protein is CASSLEGGLAATDTQYF. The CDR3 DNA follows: TGTGCCAGCAGTTTGGAAGGGGGACTAGCGGCAACAGATACGCAGTATTTT.

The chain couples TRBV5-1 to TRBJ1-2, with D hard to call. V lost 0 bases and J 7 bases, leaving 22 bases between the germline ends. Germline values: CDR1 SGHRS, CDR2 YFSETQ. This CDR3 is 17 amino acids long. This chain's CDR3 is CASSLAGRIAREVGYTF. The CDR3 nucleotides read TGCGCCAGCAGCTTGGCCGGCAGAATAGCGCGGGAGGTTGGCTACACCTTC.

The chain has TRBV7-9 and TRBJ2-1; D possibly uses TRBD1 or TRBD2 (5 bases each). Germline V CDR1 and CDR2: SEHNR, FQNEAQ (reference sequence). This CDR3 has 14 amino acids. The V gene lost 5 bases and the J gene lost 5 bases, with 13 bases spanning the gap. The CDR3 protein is CASSPGPRNNEQFF. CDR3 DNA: TGTGCCAGCAGCCCGGGACCTAGGAACAATGAGCAGTTCTTC. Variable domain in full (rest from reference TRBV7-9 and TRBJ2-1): DTGVSQNPRHKITKRGQNVTFRCDPISEHNRLYWYRQTLGQGPEFLTYFQNEAQLEKSRLLSDRFSAERPKGSFSTLEIQRTEQGDSAMYLCASSPGPRNNEQFFGPGTRLTVL.

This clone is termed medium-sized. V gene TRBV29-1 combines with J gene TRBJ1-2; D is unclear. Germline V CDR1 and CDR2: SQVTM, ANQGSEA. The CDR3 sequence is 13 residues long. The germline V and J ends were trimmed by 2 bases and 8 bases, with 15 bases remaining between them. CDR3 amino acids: CSVETYSSGGYTF. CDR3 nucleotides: TGCAGCGTTGAAACCTACTCTTCGGGGGGCTACACCTTC. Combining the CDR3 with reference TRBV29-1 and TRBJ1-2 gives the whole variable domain SAVISQKPSRDICQRGTSLTIQCQVDSQVTMMFWYRQQPGQSLTLIATANQGSEATYESGFVIDKFPISRPNLTFSTLTVSNMSPEDSSIYLCSVETYSSGGYTFGSGTRLTVV.

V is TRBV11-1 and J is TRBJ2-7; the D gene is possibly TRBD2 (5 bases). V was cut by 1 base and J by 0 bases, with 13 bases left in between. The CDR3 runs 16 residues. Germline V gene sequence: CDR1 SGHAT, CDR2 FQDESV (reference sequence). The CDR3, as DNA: TGTGCCAGCAGCTTAGAGGCACAGCGGAGCTCCTACGAGCAGTACTTC. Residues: CASSLEAQRSSYEQYF. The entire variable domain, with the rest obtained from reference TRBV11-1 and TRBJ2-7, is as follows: EAEVAQSPRYKITEKSQAVAFWCDPISGHATLYWYRQILGQGPELLVQFQDESVVDDSQLPKDRFSAERLKGVDSTLKIQPAELGDSAMYLCASSLEAQRSSYEQYFGPGTRLTVT.

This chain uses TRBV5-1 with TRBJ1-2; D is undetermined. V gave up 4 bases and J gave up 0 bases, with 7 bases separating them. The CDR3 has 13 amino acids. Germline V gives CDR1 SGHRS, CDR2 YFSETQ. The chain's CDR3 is CASSHDSNYGYTF. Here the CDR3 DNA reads TGCGCCAGCAGCCACGATTCTAACTATGGCTACACCTTC.

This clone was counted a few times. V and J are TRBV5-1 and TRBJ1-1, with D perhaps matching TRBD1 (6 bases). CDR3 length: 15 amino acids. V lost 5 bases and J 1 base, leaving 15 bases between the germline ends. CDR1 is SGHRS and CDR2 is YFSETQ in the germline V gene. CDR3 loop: CASSPDRPWNTEAFF. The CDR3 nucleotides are TGCGCCAGCAGTCCGGACAGACCGTGGAACACTGAAGCTTTCTTT.

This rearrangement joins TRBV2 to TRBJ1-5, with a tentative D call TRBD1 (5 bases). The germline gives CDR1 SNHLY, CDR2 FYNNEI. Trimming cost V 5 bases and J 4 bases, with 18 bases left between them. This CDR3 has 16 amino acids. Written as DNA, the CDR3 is TGTGCCAGCAGTCCGTCGCCGGGGGGAGGAAATCAGCCCCAGCATTTT. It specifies CASSPSPGGGNQPQHF.

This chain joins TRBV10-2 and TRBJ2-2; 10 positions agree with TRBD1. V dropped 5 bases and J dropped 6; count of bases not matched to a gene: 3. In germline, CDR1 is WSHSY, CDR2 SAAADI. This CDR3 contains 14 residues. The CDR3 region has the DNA TGCGCCAGCAGTAAAGACAGGGGGCCCGGGGAGCTGTTTTTT. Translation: CASSKDRGPGELFF.

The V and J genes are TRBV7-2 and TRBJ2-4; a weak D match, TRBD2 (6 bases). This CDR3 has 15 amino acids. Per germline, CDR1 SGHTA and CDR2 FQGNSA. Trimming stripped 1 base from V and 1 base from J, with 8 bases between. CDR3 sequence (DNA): TGTGCCAGCAGCTTAGACAGCGGGGCCAAAAACATTCAGTACTTC. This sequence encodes CASSLDSGAKNIQYF. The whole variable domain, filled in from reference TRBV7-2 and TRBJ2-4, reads GAGVSQSPSNKVTEKGKDVELRCDPISGHTALYWYRQSLGQGLEFLIYFQGNSAPDKSGLPSDRFSAERTGGSVSTLTIQRTQQEDSAVYLCASSLDSGAKNIQYFGAGTRLSVL.

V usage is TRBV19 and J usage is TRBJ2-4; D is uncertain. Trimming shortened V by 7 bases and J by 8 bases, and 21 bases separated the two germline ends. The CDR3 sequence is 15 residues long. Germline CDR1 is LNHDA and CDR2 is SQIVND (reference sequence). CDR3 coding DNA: TGTGCCAGTACCCCTCAGGAAGGGTCAAACGACATTCAGTACTTC. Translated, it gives CASTPQEGSNDIQYF.

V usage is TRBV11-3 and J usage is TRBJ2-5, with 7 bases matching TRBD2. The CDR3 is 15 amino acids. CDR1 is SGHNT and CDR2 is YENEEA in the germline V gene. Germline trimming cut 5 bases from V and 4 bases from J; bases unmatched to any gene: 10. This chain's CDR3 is CASSPTAGDRETQYF. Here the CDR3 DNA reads TGTGCCAGCAGCCCTACCGCGGGGGATCGAGAGACCCAGTACTTC.

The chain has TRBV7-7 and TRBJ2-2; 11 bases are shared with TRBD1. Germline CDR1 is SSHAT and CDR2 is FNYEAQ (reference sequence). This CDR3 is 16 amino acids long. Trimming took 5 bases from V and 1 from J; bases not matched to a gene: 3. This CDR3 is CASSRGTGGNTGELFF. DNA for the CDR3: TGTGCCAGCAGCCGTGGGACAGGGGGGAACACCGGGGAGCTGTTTTTT.

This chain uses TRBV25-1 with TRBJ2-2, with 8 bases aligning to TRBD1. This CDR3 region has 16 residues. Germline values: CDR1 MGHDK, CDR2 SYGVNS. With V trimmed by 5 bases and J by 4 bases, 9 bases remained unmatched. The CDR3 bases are TGTGCCAGCAGTCTAATCGGGGACAGGAGCACCGGGGAGCTGTTTTTT. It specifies CASSLIGDRSTGELFF.

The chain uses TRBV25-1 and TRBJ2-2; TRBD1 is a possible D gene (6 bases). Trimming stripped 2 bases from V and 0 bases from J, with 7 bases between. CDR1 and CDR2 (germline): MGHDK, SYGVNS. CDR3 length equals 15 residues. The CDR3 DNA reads TGTGCCAGCAGTGAACAGGGGACGAACACCGGGGAGCTGTTTTTT. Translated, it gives CASSEQGTNTGELFF.

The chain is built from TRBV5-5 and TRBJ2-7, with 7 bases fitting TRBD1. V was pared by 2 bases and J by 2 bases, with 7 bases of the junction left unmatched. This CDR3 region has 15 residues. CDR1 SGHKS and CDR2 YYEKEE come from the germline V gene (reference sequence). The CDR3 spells CASSLIGTATYEQYF. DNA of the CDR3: TGTGCCAGCAGCTTAATCGGGACAGCAACCTACGAGCAGTACTTC.

CDR3 loop: CASSSGVVRDRDTEAFF. DNA of the CDR3: TGTGCCAGCAGCTCAGGAGTCGTCCGGGACAGGGATACTGAAGCTTTCTTT. V is TRBV5-4 and J is TRBJ1-1; 9 nucleotides align to TRBD1. This CDR3 region has 17 residues. Germline trimming cut 3 bases from V and 5 bases from J; bases unmatched to any gene: 14. CDR1 is SGHNT and CDR2 is YYREEE in the germline V gene (reference sequence).

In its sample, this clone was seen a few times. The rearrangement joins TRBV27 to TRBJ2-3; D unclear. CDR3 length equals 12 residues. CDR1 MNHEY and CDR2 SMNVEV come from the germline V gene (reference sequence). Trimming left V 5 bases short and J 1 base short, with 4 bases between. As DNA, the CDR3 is TGTGCCAGCAGTCGCGGCACAGATACGCAGTATTTT. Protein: CASSRGTDTQYF.

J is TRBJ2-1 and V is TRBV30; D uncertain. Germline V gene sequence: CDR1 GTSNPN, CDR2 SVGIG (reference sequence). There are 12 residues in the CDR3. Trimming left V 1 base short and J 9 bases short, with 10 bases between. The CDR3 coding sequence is TGTGCCTGGAGTGGAGGTTTATTTGAGCAGTTCTTC. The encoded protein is CAWSGGLFEQFF. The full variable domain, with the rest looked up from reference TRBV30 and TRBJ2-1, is SQTIHQWPATLVQPVGSPLSLECTVEGTSNPNLYWYRQAAGRGLQLLFYSVGIGQISSEVPQNLSASRPQDRQFILSSKKLLLSDSGFYLCAWSGGLFEQFFGPGTRLTVL.